This TCR beta chain is drawn from a study of Graves' ophthalmopathy and Graves' hyperthyroidism. Study results and limitations: Blood also contained most of the expanded thyroid clonotypes above 0.001 frequency.

Remarks on this clonotype: The antigen remains unidentified.

J gave up 5 bases and V 4 bases, and 2 bases lay outside the gene matches. The germline gives CDR1 MNHEY, CDR2 SVGAGI. The CDR3 consists of 13 residues. As the template, RNA transcripts were used to amplify TCR beta CDR3 regions. After a first-round RT-PCR with HTBI primers, a second-round multiplex PCR was run. A single record per CDR3 protein comes from TCRdb applying MiXCR to the multiplex PCR reads. Among about 220,000 distinct CDR3 sequences listed, 20% to 25% were seen once. The TCR was taken from a woman aged 45-65 years with Graves' ophthalmopathy. The sequencing input was peripheral blood. The gene calls are TRBV6-5 and TRBJ1-5; 7 nucleotides line up with TRBD1. The CDR3 protein is CASSLGQYQPQHF. In DNA, the CDR3 is TGTGCCAGCAGTTTGGGACAGTATCAGCCCCAGCATTTT.